The 19 T cell receptor beta chains below all came from one sample that was sequenced in a study of glioma-infiltrating T cells after dendritic cell vaccination. This sample's time point: after dendritic cell vaccination, including at tumor progression/relapse. The protocol was immunoSEQ multiplex PCR, while the TCRdb copy is restricted to in-frame clones and leaves out a portion. The sample records roughly 100,000 clones, almost 90% being singletons. Sequenced here: blood, sampled after dendritic cell vaccination. Receptors were obtained from a human donor with glioblastoma.

This chain links TRBV30 with TRBJ2-3; TRBD2 aligns across 16 bases. V trimming: 4 bases; J trimming: 3 bases; junction bases outside the gene matches: 13. The CDR3 runs to 19 residues. Germline CDR1 and CDR2: GTSNPN and SVGIG (reference sequence). The CDR3 here is CAWNAAGTSGRVGTDTQYF. The CDR3, as DNA: TGTGCCTGGAACGCGGCCGGGACTAGCGGGAGGGTGGGGACAGATACGCAGTATTTT. Using reference TRBV30 and TRBJ2-3 for the parts outside the CDR3, the full variable domain is SQTIHQWPATLVQPVGSPLSLECTVEGTSNPNLYWYRQAAGRGLQLLFYSVGIGQISSEVPQNLSASRPQDRQFILSSKKLLLSDSGFYLCAWNAAGTSGRVGTDTQYFGPGTRLTVL.

The chain employs TRBV5-1 and TRBJ2-1, with 7 nucleotides matching TRBD2. Germline V gene sequence: CDR1 SGHRS, CDR2 YFSETQ. The CDR3 has 15 amino acids. V lost 4 bases, J lost 2 bases, and 6 bases stayed unmatched. The CDR3 reads CASSQSGTTYNEQFF. As DNA, the CDR3 is TGCGCCAGCAGCCAATCCGGGACTACCTACAATGAGCAGTTCTTC.

The chain has TRBV18 and TRBJ2-7; 8 bases are shared with TRBD1. Germline CDR1 is KGHSH and CDR2 is LQKENI. The CDR3 is made up of 14 amino acids. The ends lost 3 bases at V and 3 bases at J; junction bases unmatched: 4. CDR3 residues: CASSPRTGIYEQYF. The CDR3 DNA is TGTGCCAGCTCACCGCGGACAGGGATCTACGAGCAGTACTTC.

J is TRBJ2-7 and V is TRBV5-1, with a possible D match to TRBD1 (7 bases). The CDR3 has 15 amino acids. Germline lookup yields CDR1 SGHRS and CDR2 YFSETQ. Trimming removed 0 bases from V and 6 bases from J, with 16 bases in between. CDR3 protein: CASSLGGTAVFEQYF. The CDR3 DNA reads TGCGCCAGCAGCTTGGGCGGGACAGCCGTCTTCGAGCAGTACTTC. The whole variable domain, remainder taken from reference TRBV5-1 and TRBJ2-7, is KAGVTQTPRYLIKTRGQQVTLSCSPISGHRSVSWYQQTPGQGLQFLFEYFSETQRNKGNFPGRFSGRQFSNSRSEMNVSTLELGDSALYLCASSLGGTAVFEQYFGPGTRLTVT.

The chain recombines TRBV6-5 with TRBJ1-6; 8 bases agree with TRBD1. The CDR3 loop spans 15 amino acids. Germline loops: CDR1 MNHEY, CDR2 SVGAGI. After removal of 6 bases from V and 9 bases from J, the junction contained 10 bases not matched to a gene. The CDR3 protein is CASRAPGQAVSPLHF. In nucleotides, the CDR3 is TGTGCCAGCAGGGCCCCGGGACAGGCTGTTTCACCCCTCCACTTT.

This clone showed up just once. The rearrangement links TRBV28 to TRBJ1-2, with TRBD1 matching over 7 bases. Germline CDR1 and CDR2: MDHEN and SYDVKM. The junction had 13 bases not matched to a gene; V was cut back by 5 bases and J by 4 bases. The CDR3 spans 16 residues. In DNA, the CDR3 is TGTGCCAGCAGTGCAACATCGACAGGGCCTCTCTATGGCTACACCTTC. Translation gives CASSATSTGPLYGYTF.

This chain uses TRBV5-6 with TRBJ2-7; 7 bases agree with TRBD1. CDR1 is SGHDT and CDR2 is YYEEEE in the germline V gene. The CDR3 is 15 amino acids. With V trimmed by 4 bases and J by 0 bases, 7 bases remained unmatched. The CDR3 DNA reads TGTGCCAGCAGCCTGGACAGGTTTCCCTCCTACGAGCAGTACTTC. Protein product: CASSLDRFPSYEQYF.

The rearrangement joins TRBV5-1 to TRBJ2-2; D possibly corresponds to TRBD2 (5 bases). Looked up from germline, CDR1 is SGHRS and CDR2 is YFSETQ. CDR3 length: 15 residues. V dropped 0 bases and J dropped 4 bases, with 10 bases sitting between them. The CDR3 is CASSLDIAGTGELFF. Here the CDR3 DNA reads TGCGCCAGCAGCTTGGACATTGCGGGCACCGGGGAGCTGTTTTTT.

The rearrangement links TRBV11-2 to TRBJ2-1, with D possibly being TRBD1 (6 bases). The CDR3 length is 14 residues. Germline values: CDR1 SGHAT, CDR2 FQNNGV. Trimming took off 5 bases at V and 4 bases at J, with 12 bases between the two ends. In DNA, the CDR3 is TGTGCCAGCAGCCTCTCGGACAGATACAATGAGCAGTTCTTC. It yields the protein CASSLSDRYNEQFF.

The chain is built from TRBV11-3 and TRBJ1-1; weak D call: TRBD1 (5 bases). This CDR3 has 14 residues. Germline CDR1 is SGHNT and CDR2 is YENEEA. V was pared by 1 base and J by 7 bases, with 13 bases between. For the CDR3, the DNA is TGTGCCAGCAGCTTAGGGACATTCGGTGGTGAAGCTTTCTTT. Protein sequence: CASSLGTFGGEAFF.

The rearrangement joins TRBV18 to TRBJ1-4; D is ambiguous. Trimming took 0 bases from V and 8 from J, leaving 13 bases between them. CDR1 and CDR2 (germline): KGHSH, LQKENI. CDR3 length: 15 amino acids. The CDR3 loop is CASSPPVLSGEKLFF. DNA of the CDR3: TGTGCCAGCTCACCACCGGTGCTTAGCGGGGAAAAACTGTTTTTT.

This clone appeared a single time. V and J are TRBV5-6 and TRBJ2-5, with TRBD2 matching 8 bases. The J call may be incorrect, as the DNA end agrees better with TRBJ2-7. CDR3 size: 15 residues. Germline V lookup: CDR1 SGHDT, CDR2 YYEEEE. CDR3 loop: CASSPSSSGTYEQYF. In DNA form, the CDR3 reads TGTGCCAGCAGCCCGAGTAGTAGCGGGACCTACGAGCAGTACTTC.

V usage is TRBV29-1 and J usage is TRBJ1-2; D is perhaps TRBD1 (5 bases). The V gene lost 1 base and the J gene lost 7 bases, with 13 bases spanning the gap. CDR1 is SQVTM, CDR2 ANQGSEA, per germline. The CDR3 sequence is 13 residues long. CDR3 in amino acids: CSVEAQGYAGYTF. The CDR3 DNA sequence: TGCAGCGTTGAAGCTCAGGGTTATGCTGGCTACACCTTC.

The gene calls are TRBV30 and TRBJ2-1, with 8 bases matching TRBD2. This CDR3 region has 16 residues. Per germline, CDR1 GTSNPN and CDR2 SVGIG (reference sequence). The V gene end was trimmed by 4 bases and the J gene end by 4 bases; junction bases not matched to a gene: 12. The CDR3 reads CAWTVHSSGVYNEQFF. CDR3 in DNA: TGTGCCTGGACCGTCCATAGTAGCGGGGTATACAATGAGCAGTTCTTC.

Only one count was recorded for this clone. This chain joins TRBV7-9 and TRBJ1-2; possible D gene TRBD1, 5 bases. Per germline, CDR1 SEHNR and CDR2 FQNEAQ (reference sequence). The V and J ends lost 5 bases and 6 bases respectively, with 10 bases between them. This CDR3 is 12 amino acids long. The CDR3 region has the DNA TGTGCCAGCAGCGGAGGAGGGGATGGCTACACCTTC. As protein: CASSGGGDGYTF.

The chain is built from TRBV7-9 and TRBJ1-4, with D possibly being TRBD1 (5 bases). The germline V gene has CDR1 SEHNR and CDR2 FQNEAQ (reference sequence). V shed 3 bases and J shed 4 bases, with 12 bases lying between them. The CDR3 has 15 amino acids. The CDR3 loop is CASSFNGGLNEKLFF. The CDR3 DNA reads as TGTGCCAGCAGCTTTAACGGGGGTCTTAATGAAAAACTGTTTTTT.

J is TRBJ2-5 and V is TRBV25-1; possible D gene TRBD2, 7 bases. CDR3 length equals 14 residues. Germline CDR1 and CDR2: MGHDK and SYGVNS. Trimming removed 7 bases at V and 2 bases at J, with 14 bases between. This CDR3 reads CASTEGGEQETQYF. In DNA form, the CDR3 reads TGTGCCAGCACCGAAGGGGGGGAGCAAGAGACCCAGTACTTC.

This clone showed up just once. The chain is built from TRBV6-5 and TRBJ2-7; TRBD2 matches 10 bases. Trimming cost V 6 bases and J 2 bases; bases outside gene matches: 7. Germline values: CDR1 MNHEY, CDR2 SVGAGI. The CDR3 covers 15 residues. CDR3 nucleotide sequence: TGTGCCAGCAGCCCCCAAGCGGGAGGGGCCTACGAGCAGTACTTC. Residues: CASSPQAGGAYEQYF.

About this clone itself: The junction differs from germline at one of its ends, possibly a read error. Distinct nucleotide sequences in the sample also encode this CDR3. The chain carries TRBV10-3 and TRBJ1-6; 9 bases map to TRBD1. The CDR3 totals 15 residues. Germline V gene lookup returns CDR1 ENHRY and CDR2 SYGVKD. CDR3 loop: CAINPGTGYNSPLHF. CDR3 DNA: TGTGCCATCAACCCCGGGACAGGGTATAATTCCCCCCTCCACTTT.